This TCR beta chain appears in the sequencing data of a study of T cells in localized non-small cell lung cancer. The study's findings and limits: Researchers found a median approximately 60 of the top 100 tumor clones in adjacent lung. Heterogeneity remains possible, as sequencing covered one tumor region only.

Turning to this clone: Its antigen remains unidentified. The junction differs from germline at one of its ends, possibly a read error.

The V gene's germline CDR1 is SGDLS and CDR2 YYNGEE. The length of the CDR3 is 15 residues. The assay was immunoSEQ multiplex PCR, and TCRdb's table has in-frame clones only and misses some. The data hold some 40,000 clones, with roughly nine tenths observed a single time. V is TRBV9 and J is TRBJ2-2; 7 nucleotides line up with TRBD2. This TCR was recovered from an older female donor with stage I lung adenocarcinoma. Specimen: peripheral blood, collected before any cancer treatment. The CDR3 nucleotides are TGTGCCAGCAGCGTCGGGATGGTGGGGGGGATCGCGCCTTCTTTT. The encoded protein is CASSVGMVGGIAPSF.